This T cell receptor beta chain was recorded in a study of CD8 T cells in ankylosing spondylitis. The TCR beta libraries were generated through quantitative 5'-RACE incorporating molecular barcodes. TCRdb called the 5' RACE reads again in MiXCR, with one record for every CDR3 protein. This table holds some 140,000 distinct CDR3 sequences, approximately 8.4% found once. This clonotype was seen repeatedly, ten times or more. Sequences were obtained from synovial fluid, either unsorted or a sorted T cell fraction (not recorded which). This TCR was recovered from a male donor with ankylosing spondylitis.

This chain's CDR3 is CASSSTGANVLTF. In DNA, the CDR3 is TGTGCCAGCAGCTCAACTGGGGCCAACGTCCTGACTTTC. The chain recombines TRBV13 with TRBJ2-6; D remains unclear. There are 13 residues in the CDR3. V shed 4 bases and J shed 2 bases, with 3 bases lying between them. The V gene's germline CDR1 is PRHDT and CDR2 FYEKMQ (reference sequence).